These 22 T cell receptor beta chains were all obtained from the same sample, sequenced in a study of blood T cells in healthy people across ages. Next came a second PCR, run for about 7 to 11 cycles, which used a sample-barcoded 5' primer along with a J-beta primer mix. TCRdb recomputed calls from the 5' RACE reads with MiXCR, one row per CDR3 protein. The sample holds 550,000 to 800,000 distinct CDR3 sequences, 32% seen once. Specimen: blood. The receptors come from a woman of 80 years or more in good health.

This clonotype was recorded many times. V is TRBV4-1 and J is TRBJ2-5; 12 nucleotides line up with TRBD2. The junction had 2 bases not matched to a gene; V was cut back by 1 base and J by 2 bases. Germline-derived CDR1 and CDR2 are MGHRA and YSYEKL. The CDR3 has 16 amino acids. CDR3: CASSQASGGAQETQYF. The CDR3 bases are TGCGCCAGCAGCCAAGCTAGCGGGGGGGCTCAAGAGACCCAGTACTTC.

In this sample, this clonotype turned up many times. The chain combines TRBV11-2 with TRBJ2-1, with D possibly matching TRBD2 (7 bases). V was pared by 3 bases and J by 0 bases, with 21 bases between. The germline gives CDR1 SGHAT, CDR2 FQNNGV. The CDR3 length is 19 residues. The CDR3 bases are TGTGCCAGCAGCTTGAGTAATGCGCGGGGGCCTAGCTCCTACAATGAGCAGTTCTTC. It encodes CASSLSNARGPSSYNEQFF.

This clonotype was recorded only once. This chain links TRBV20-1 with TRBJ2-1, with a possible D match to TRBD2 (7 bases). In germline, CDR1 is DFQATT, CDR2 SNEGSKA (reference sequence). Deletions cut 6 bases from V and 5 bases from J, with 14 bases between. The CDR3 extends over 13 amino acids. As DNA, the CDR3 is TGCAGTGCCCCGGGGGGCGCTCACAATGAGCAGTTCTTC. Amino acid sequence: CSAPGGAHNEQFF.

With regard to this clonotype: A much bigger clone sits one base away, suggesting this may be a read error. The V call is TRBV18, the J call TRBJ2-5; D call uncertain. Per the germline V gene, CDR1 is KGHSH and CDR2 is LQKENI. This CDR3 has 14 amino acids. The germline V and J ends were trimmed by 2 bases and 1 base, with 8 bases remaining between them. The CDR3 nucleotides are TGTGCCAGCTCACCAGGACGGGTCCAAGAGACCCAGTACTTC. It translates to CASSPGRVQETQYF.

This clonotype appeared many times. The chain couples TRBV7-2 to TRBJ1-5; D gene ambiguous. This CDR3 is 12 amino acids long. V lost 4 bases and J lost 3, with 4 bases in between. Germline CDR1 and CDR2: SGHTA and FQGNSA. The CDR3 nucleotides are TGTGCCAGCAGCTCAAACAATCAGCCCCAGCATTTT. It codes for CASSSNNQPQHF. Full variable domain (missing parts from reference TRBV7-2 and TRBJ1-5): GAGVSQSPSNKVTEKGKDVELRCDPISGHTALYWYRQSLGQGLEFLIYFQGNSAPDKSGLPSDRFSAERTGGSVSTLTIQRTQQEDSAVYLCASSSNNQPQHFGDGTRLSIL.

This clonotype was counted ten times or more. The chain combines TRBV5-1 with TRBJ2-1; 14 bases fit TRBD2. The V segment lost 3 bases and the J segment 9 bases; nucleotides outside the gene matches: 8. Germline CDR1 SGHRS, CDR2 YFSETQ. This CDR3 contains 16 residues. CDR3 in DNA: TGCGCCAGCAGCTCCGTGACTAGCGGGGGGGCCGGTGAGCAGTTCTTC. This translates into CASSSVTSGGAGEQFF.

This clonotype was counted between two and nine times. The chain couples TRBV6-2 or TRBV6-3 to TRBJ1-2, with D hard to call. Germline V CDR1 and CDR2: MNHEY, SVGEGT. Trimming removed 0 bases from V and 8 bases from J, with 4 bases in between. The CDR3 has 11 residues. CDR3 amino acids: CASSYSEGYTF. CDR3 sequence (DNA): TGTGCCAGCAGTTACTCGGAAGGCTACACCTTC.

This clonotype was seen repeatedly, ten times or more. The gene calls are TRBV20-1 and TRBJ2-5, with a weak D call TRBD2 (5 bases). V was clipped by 5 bases and J by 1 base, with 14 bases between them. The CDR3 runs 14 residues. Germline V CDR1 and CDR2: DFQATT, SNEGSKA (reference sequence). The chain's CDR3 is CSALIGRVQETQYF. In nucleotides, the CDR3 is TGCAGTGCTTTAATCGGGCGGGTCCAAGAGACCCAGTACTTC.

This chain uses TRBV7-2 with TRBJ1-3, with TRBD1 as a possible D gene (6 bases). V was shortened by 5 bases and J by 2 bases, with 10 bases between the two germline ends. There are 14 residues in the CDR3. CDR1 and CDR2 from the germline V gene are SGHTA and FQGNSA. In DNA form, the CDR3 reads TGTGCCAGCAGCCCGAACAGGGCTGGAAACACCATATATTTT. Amino acids: CASSPNRAGNTIYF.

The chain carries TRBV20-1 and TRBJ2-4; D possibly corresponds to TRBD2 (6 bases). The DNA end favors TRBJ2-7, so the J call may be wrong. This CDR3 has 13 residues. CDR1 and CDR2 from the germline V gene are DFQATT and SNEGSKA (reference sequence). The chain's CDR3 is CSAILPGGCEQYF. The CDR3 DNA follows: TGCAGTGCGATACTCCCCGGGGGTTGCGAGCAGTACTTC.

There are many counts of this clonotype. The genes are TRBV30 and TRBJ1-2; D remains ambiguous. CDR3 length: 12 amino acids. Trimming took off 4 bases at V and 4 bases at J, with 10 bases between the two ends. From germline, CDR1 is GTSNPN and CDR2 SVGIG (reference sequence). DNA for the CDR3: TGTGCCTGGACCTCGACGGGCTATGGCTACACCTTC. Protein product: CAWTSTGYGYTF.

In its sample, this clonotype was seen many times. This chain uses TRBV5-1 with TRBJ1-1; no firm D call. From germline, CDR1 is SGHRS and CDR2 YFSETQ. The ends were cut back, 7 bases at V and 8 bases at J, with 27 bases in the middle. The CDR3 sequence is 16 residues long. CDR3 residues: CASHPMAVDKPWEAFF. The CDR3, as DNA: TGCGCCAGCCACCCAATGGCGGTCGATAAACCATGGGAAGCTTTCTTT.

Note on this clonotype: Its ends do not fully match the called genes, so a read error is possible. This chain uses TRBV4-3 with TRBJ1-6; possible D gene TRBD1, 6 bases. The CDR3 totals 16 residues. Germline CDR1 LGHNA, CDR2 YSLEER. The CDR3 nucleotides read TGCGCCAGCGGCCAGCTCCAGGGGCGGGGAGGTTCACCCCTCCACTTT. It is translated as CASGQLQGRGGSPLHF.

In this sample, this clonotype turned up a few times. This chain's CDR3 is CSAIKGRANEKLFF. The CDR3 DNA follows: TGCAGTGCTATAAAGGGAAGGGCTAATGAAAAACTGTTTTTT. V and J are TRBV20-1 and TRBJ1-4, with D uncertain. CDR1 is DFQATT and CDR2 is SNEGSKA in the germline V gene (reference sequence). The CDR3 extends over 14 amino acids. The V end was cut by 4 bases, the J end by 3 bases, with 12 bases between.

The J gene is TRBJ1-1, the V gene TRBV20-1, with D unresolved. The CDR3 runs to 13 residues. Looked up from germline, CDR1 is DFQATT and CDR2 is SNEGSKA (reference sequence). Trimming shortened V by 1 base and J by 7 bases, and 13 bases separated the two germline ends. The CDR3 here is CSARALRAGEAFF. The CDR3 DNA reads as TGCAGTGCTAGAGCTTTGCGGGCGGGTGAAGCTTTCTTT.

The V gene is TRBV9, the J gene TRBJ2-2, with a tentative D call TRBD2 (6 bases). Germline assignment: CDR1 SGDLS and CDR2 YYNGEE. V was cut by 2 bases and J by 0 bases, with 8 bases left in between. This CDR3 has 15 residues. The CDR3 region has the DNA TGTGCCAGCAGCGTTGGAGGGACGAACACCGGGGAGCTGTTTTTT. Protein: CASSVGGTNTGELFF.

This clonotype was seen only a few times. The J gene is TRBJ1-2, the V gene TRBV6-6, with a possible D match to TRBD1 (5 bases). With 4 bases removed from V and 11 bases from J, the gap between germline ends came to 14 bases. CDR3 length equals 12 residues. CDR1 and CDR2 from the germline V gene are MNHNY and SVGAGI (reference sequence). The CDR3 nucleotides read TGTGCCAGCAGTTCTGGGGCCCGCGTTTACACCTTC. Translation gives CASSSGARVYTF.

This clonotype was found many times. As DNA, the CDR3 is TGTGCCAGCAGCCAAGATTCGGGGCCGAGGAATGAGCAGTTCTTC. It yields the protein CASSQDSGPRNEQFF. V and J are TRBV14 and TRBJ2-1; D possibly matches TRBD1 or TRBD2 (5 bases each). The CDR3 is 15 amino acids. V gave up 0 bases and J gave up 7 bases, with 13 bases separating them. CDR1 is SGHDN, CDR2 FVKESK, per germline.

This clonotype has only a few counts. This sequence joins TRBV30 and TRBJ1-5; possibly TRBD1 for D (5 bases). Trimming left V 5 bases short and J 5 bases short, with 13 bases between. The CDR3 loop spans 13 amino acids. The germline CDR1 and CDR2 sequences are GTSNPN and SVGIG (reference sequence). The CDR3 loop is CAWGPGADQPQHF. The CDR3 DNA reads TGTGCCTGGGGCCCCGGGGCGGATCAGCCCCAGCATTTT. The variable domain in full, completed from reference TRBV30 and TRBJ1-5, reads SQTIHQWPATLVQPVGSPLSLECTVEGTSNPNLYWYRQAAGRGLQLLFYSVGIGQISSEVPQNLSASRPQDRQFILSSKKLLLSDSGFYLCAWGPGADQPQHFGDGTRLSIL.

The genes are TRBV21-1 and TRBJ2-5. TRBV21-1 constitutes a pseudogene. The CDR3 sequence is 16 residues long. Written as DNA, the CDR3 is TGTGCCAGCAGCAAAGGACCACTAACGAACCAAGAGACCCAGTACTTC. Translating it yields CASSKGPLTNQETQYF.

This clonotype was counted many times. CDR3 sequence: CASSSPGVGYEQFF. CDR3 sequence (DNA): TGTGCCAGCAGCTCACCGGGCGTGGGATATGAGCAGTTCTTC. The rearrangement links TRBV7-2 to TRBJ2-1; no firm D call. V was cut by 4 bases and J by 8 bases, with 15 bases left in between. CDR1 and CDR2 (germline): SGHTA, FQGNSA. CDR3 length: 14 residues.

The table lists this clonotype with many counts. The chain has TRBV11-2 and TRBJ2-3; TRBD2 agrees at 7 bases. CDR3 length: 17 residues. Unmatched junction bases numbered 7, after V lost 1 base and J lost 0 bases. Germline CDR1 SGHAT, CDR2 FQNNGV. The CDR3 DNA reads as TGTGCCAGCAGCTTAGCAGGACTAGGAACTAGCACAGATACGCAGTATTTT. The encoded protein is CASSLAGLGTSTDTQYF.